The 29 T cell receptor beta chains below come from one sample, sequenced in a study of blood T cells in healthy people across ages. The authors ran a second PCR of about 6 to 11 cycles using a sample-barcoded 5' primer and a J-beta primer mix. TCRdb reprocessed the 5' RACE reads with MiXCR, giving one entry per CDR3 protein. This table has about 720,000 distinct CDR3 sequences, over 20% appearing once. The sequencing input was blood. These receptors were collected from a man between 65 and 79 years old in good health.

This clonotype was seen a few times. The chain couples TRBV6-1 to TRBJ2-4; 7 nucleotides align to TRBD1. Trimming cost V 2 bases and J 7 bases; bases outside gene matches: 5. CDR3 length: 14 residues. Germline loops: CDR1 MNHNS, CDR2 SASEGT. In DNA, the CDR3 is TGTGCCAGCAGTGAATCGATACAGGGGAACATTCAGTACTTC. Translated: CASSESIQGNIQYF.

In this sample, this clonotype turned up a few times. V and J are TRBV7-9 and TRBJ2-1; the D gene is possibly TRBD2 (7 bases). V was clipped by 0 bases and J by 7 bases, with 16 bases between them. This CDR3 is 16 amino acids long. CDR1 SEHNR and CDR2 FQNEAQ come from the germline V gene (reference sequence). CDR3 amino acids: CASSLALTGRGNEQFF. CDR3 bases: TGTGCCAGCAGCTTAGCGTTGACGGGGAGGGGGAATGAGCAGTTCTTC.

This chain uses TRBV18 with TRBJ2-1; no definite D call. Trimming cost V 2 bases and J 6 bases, with 8 bases left between them. The CDR3 has 13 amino acids. Germline CDR1 KGHSH, CDR2 LQKENI. The CDR3 loop is CASSPSSANEQFF. The CDR3, as DNA: TGTGCCAGCTCACCATCCTCGGCCAATGAGCAGTTCTTC.

The rearrangement uses TRBV5-1 and TRBJ2-1; 13 nucleotides line up with TRBD2. The CDR3 sequence is 15 residues long. The J segment lost 9 bases and the V segment lost 4 bases, leaving 7 bases of the junction unmatched. CDR1 is SGHRS, CDR2 YFSETQ, per germline. The CDR3 protein is CASSPLTSGRSEQFF. CDR3 DNA: TGCGCCAGCAGCCCCCTGACTAGCGGGAGGTCTGAGCAGTTCTTC.

In its sample, this clonotype was seen a few times. The junction does not match germline at one end; this may be a read error. The J gene is TRBJ2-1, the V gene TRBV12-3 or TRBV12-4; 9 bases align to TRBD2. This CDR3 has 15 amino acids. The CDR3 loop is CASRRASGIRGEQSF. In DNA form, the CDR3 reads TGTGCCAGCAGGCGGGCTAGCGGGATTCGGGGTGAGCAGTCCTTC.

This clonotype was counted a few times. The gene calls are TRBV7-2 and TRBJ2-7; 9 positions agree with TRBD2. The CDR3 has 14 residues. Germline V gene sequence: CDR1 SGHTA, CDR2 FQGNSA. J lost 5 bases, V lost 5 bases, and 7 bases had no gene match. In nucleotides, the CDR3 is TGTGCCAGCAGCGCTGGACTAGCGACGGACGAGCAGTACGTC. It specifies CASSAGLATDEQYV.

The chain uses TRBV29-1 and TRBJ2-5; the match to TRBD1 covers 9 bases. Germline CDR1 SQVTM, CDR2 ANQGSEA. The CDR3 has 15 residues. With V trimmed by 4 bases and J by 5 bases, 11 bases remained unmatched. The CDR3 protein is CSVAPPHRGLETQYF. CDR3 sequence (DNA): TGCAGCGTTGCCCCCCCCCACAGGGGGCTGGAGACCCAGTACTTC.

The gene calls are TRBV7-2 and TRBJ2-3, with 9 bases matching TRBD2. CDR1 and CDR2 (germline): SGHTA, FQGNSA. The CDR3 length is 18 residues. The trim removed 1 base at V and 0 bases at J, leaving 8 bases unmatched. CDR3 bases: TGTGCCAGCAGCTTAGAGCGGCTAGCGGGGATAAGCACAGATACGCAGTATTTT. This codes for CASSLERLAGISTDTQYF.

This clonotype was seen only a few times. This rearrangement joins TRBV20-1 to TRBJ1-4; D unclear. The CDR3 sequence is 15 residues long. Trimming left V 1 base short and J 3 bases short, with 12 bases between. Looked up from germline, CDR1 is DFQATT and CDR2 is SNEGSKA (reference sequence). The CDR3: CSARAGGAANEKLFF. In DNA, the CDR3 is TGCAGTGCTAGAGCTGGAGGCGCCGCTAATGAAAAACTGTTTTTT.

J is TRBJ2-3 and V is TRBV9; TRBD1 aligns across 8 bases. This CDR3 is 14 amino acids long. The germline V gene encodes CDR1 SGDLS and CDR2 YYNGEE. The trim removed 3 bases at V and 2 bases at J, leaving 2 bases unmatched. CDR3 sequence (DNA): TGTGCCAGCAGCGCGGGACAGGACACAGATACGCAGTATTTT. This codes for CASSAGQDTDTQYF.

This clonotype was seen only a few times. The chain combines TRBV27 with TRBJ2-3; D remains ambiguous. CDR1 and CDR2 (germline): MNHEY, SMNVEV (reference sequence). The CDR3 loop spans 14 amino acids. Trimming cost V 7 bases and J 4 bases, with 15 bases left between them. CDR3 sequence: CASNIRYTADTQYF. The CDR3 DNA reads as TGTGCCAGCAATATACGGTATACGGCAGATACGCAGTATTTT.

This clonotype was recorded many times. The chain couples TRBV3-1 to TRBJ2-2; 7 bases are a match to TRBD1. Germline loops: CDR1 LGHDT, CDR2 YNNKEL (reference sequence). The CDR3 length is 14 residues. V shed 5 bases and J 3 bases; nucleotides not matched to a gene: 3. The CDR3 region is CASSKGQHTGELFF. The CDR3 DNA sequence: TGTGCCAGCAGCAAGGGACAGCACACCGGGGAGCTGTTTTTT.

This clonotype was recorded at least ten times. CDR3 sequence reads: CASSEPRGVSYEQYV. The CDR3 nucleotides are TGTGCCAGCAGTGAACCTAGGGGGGTGTCCTACGAGCAGTACGTC. J is TRBJ2-7 and V is TRBV2; D possibly matches TRBD1 or TRBD2 (6 bases each). V shed 2 bases and J shed 1 base, with 12 bases lying between them. The CDR3 totals 15 residues. Germline CDR1 is SNHLY and CDR2 is FYNNEI.

This clonotype turned up a few times. The genes are TRBV6-5 and TRBJ1-5; D might be TRBD1 (5 bases). V lost 6 bases, J lost 6 bases, and 12 bases lay in between. CDR1 is MNHEY and CDR2 is SVGAGI in the germline V gene. CDR3 length equals 13 residues. The CDR3 reads CASRSQGSQPQHF. For the CDR3, the DNA is TGTGCCAGCAGAAGCCAGGGATCTCAGCCCCAGCATTTT.

This clonotype was observed a handful of times. The chain couples TRBV6-2 or TRBV6-3 to TRBJ2-3; unclear D gene. Between the trimmed V and J ends, which lost 2 bases and 3 bases, there was a span of 9 bases. Per the germline V gene, CDR1 is MNHEY and CDR2 is SVGEGT. The CDR3 is 14 residues long. CDR3 nucleotide sequence: TGTGCCAGCAGTTACGGTCTCGCGACAGATACGCAGTATTTT. Protein product: CASSYGLATDTQYF.

The chain recombines TRBV10-3 with TRBJ1-4, with 8 bases fitting TRBD1. The CDR3 runs 14 residues. Looked up from germline, CDR1 is ENHRY and CDR2 is SYGVKD. V was pared by 6 bases and J by 6 bases, with 6 bases of the junction left unmatched. CDR3 sequence reads: CAIRSTGVDEKLFF. The CDR3 nucleotides are TGTGCCATCAGGTCGACAGGGGTTGATGAAAAACTGTTTTTT.

The chain joins TRBV5-1 to TRBJ2-5; D is unclear. The CDR3 spans 14 residues. Trimming left V 0 bases short and J 5 bases short, with 11 bases between. Germline V gene lookup returns CDR1 SGHRS and CDR2 YFSETQ. The CDR3 protein is CASSLAGDPETQYF. DNA for the CDR3: TGCGCCAGCAGCTTGGCCGGAGACCCGGAGACCCAGTACTTC.

The chain couples TRBV10-3 to TRBJ2-1, with TRBD2 matching 7 bases. The CDR3 length is 15 residues. Germline-derived CDR1 and CDR2 are ENHRY and SYGVKD. V was clipped by 3 bases and J by 5 bases; unmatched bases: 7. DNA for the CDR3: TGTGCCATCAGTGATCTGAGCGGGAACGACAATGAGCAGTTCTTC. Protein product: CAISDLSGNDNEQFF.

The chain has TRBV6-5 and TRBJ1-3; D possibly corresponds to TRBD1 (5 bases). The germline V gene has CDR1 MNHEY and CDR2 SVGAGI. The length of the CDR3 is 15 residues. V was pared by 0 bases and J by 7 bases, with 13 bases between. CDR3 loop: CASSYSAGPRNTIYF. For the CDR3, the DNA is TGTGCCAGCAGTTACTCGGCGGGGCCAAGGAACACCATATATTTT.

The chain carries TRBV5-6 and TRBJ1-4, with D possibly being TRBD1 (6 bases). The germline V and J ends were trimmed by 4 bases and 5 bases, with 15 bases remaining between them. This CDR3 has 15 residues. Germline lookup yields CDR1 SGHDT and CDR2 YYEEEE. CDR3 sequence: CASSGMTGLNEKLFF. The CDR3 DNA reads as TGTGCCAGCAGCGGCATGACAGGCCTGAATGAAAAACTGTTTTTT.

The chain joins TRBV10-3 to TRBJ1-2; TRBD1 aligns across 7 bases. This CDR3 contains 14 residues. Looked up from germline, CDR1 is ENHRY and CDR2 is SYGVKD. V was pared by 5 bases and J by 3 bases, with 6 bases of the junction left unmatched. CDR3 in amino acids: CAISHRQGDYGYTF. For the CDR3, the DNA is TGTGCCATCAGTCACCGACAGGGTGACTATGGCTACACCTTC.

CDR3 amino acids: CASLIPRNTGELFF. For the CDR3, the DNA is TGTGCCAGCCTGATACCCAGGAACACCGGGGAGCTGTTTTTT. The gene calls are TRBV7-9 and TRBJ2-2; D gene unclear. Germline CDR1 reads SEHNR; CDR2 reads FQNEAQ (reference sequence). This CDR3 has 14 residues. Trimming cost V 8 bases and J 1 base, with 11 bases left between them.

This clonotype was found many times. V and J are TRBV12-3 or TRBV12-4 and TRBJ2-7, with TRBD1 matching 7 bases. V lost 2 bases to trimming and J lost 2 bases; unmatched junction nucleotides: 0. The CDR3 runs 13 residues. In DNA form, the CDR3 reads TGTGCCAGCAGTTTAACAGGGGCCTACGAGCAGTACTTC. Its translation: CASSLTGAYEQYF.

CDR3 in DNA: TGTGCCAGCAGTTCCCCCTCGGACAGGGCACGAGAAAAACTGTTTTTT. Translated: CASSSPSDRAREKLFF. The chain employs TRBV27 and TRBJ1-4, with TRBD1 matching over 8 bases. The CDR3 has 16 residues. The J segment lost 8 bases and the V segment lost 4 bases, leaving 12 bases of the junction unmatched. Germline lookup yields CDR1 MNHEY and CDR2 SMNVEV (reference sequence).

The chain recombines TRBV30 with TRBJ2-1; either TRBD1 or TRBD2 may supply D (5 bases each). Germline V gives CDR1 GTSNPN, CDR2 SVGIG (reference sequence). V lost 3 bases, J lost 7 bases, and 19 bases lay in between. The CDR3 length is 15 residues. CDR3 DNA: TGTGCCTGGAGCCCCAGGGAGTATAGAGAGAATGAGCAGTTCTTC. This translates into CAWSPREYRENEQFF.

The CDR3 DNA is TGTGCCAGCAGTAGACAGTCAACCTACGAGCAGTACGTC. It yields the protein CASSRQSTYEQYV. The J gene is TRBJ2-7, the V gene TRBV6-6, with D possibly being TRBD1 (5 bases). V was cut by 5 bases and J by 2 bases, with 10 bases left in between. The CDR3 extends over 13 amino acids. The germline gives CDR1 MNHNY, CDR2 SVGAGI (reference sequence).

CDR3: CSARDALMGDEQYV. In nucleotides, the CDR3 is TGCAGTGCTAGGGATGCCCTAATGGGTGACGAGCAGTACGTC. This chain joins TRBV20-1 and TRBJ2-7; no firm D call. This CDR3 has 14 residues. The germline gives CDR1 DFQATT, CDR2 SNEGSKA (reference sequence). V was clipped by 3 bases and J by 5 bases, with 17 bases between them.

The V call is TRBV15, the J call TRBJ2-7, with a weak D call TRBD2 (5 bases). The ends were cut back, 0 bases at V and 4 bases at J, with 13 bases in the middle. This CDR3 comprises 15 residues. Germline V lookup: CDR1 LNHNV, CDR2 YYDKDF (reference sequence). CDR3 coding DNA: TGTGCCACCAGCAGAGATCATTCCGGGAATTACGAGCAGTACGTC. As protein: CATSRDHSGNYEQYV.

This chain uses TRBV30 with TRBJ2-5, with 7 bases fitting TRBD2. The CDR3 covers 14 residues. Looked up from germline, CDR1 is GTSNPN and CDR2 is SVGIG (reference sequence). J was trimmed by 2 bases and V by 5 bases; bases with no gene match: 8. The CDR3 loop is CAWDVAGAQETQYF. The CDR3 DNA is TGTGCCTGGGATGTCGCGGGAGCTCAAGAGACCCAGTACTTC.